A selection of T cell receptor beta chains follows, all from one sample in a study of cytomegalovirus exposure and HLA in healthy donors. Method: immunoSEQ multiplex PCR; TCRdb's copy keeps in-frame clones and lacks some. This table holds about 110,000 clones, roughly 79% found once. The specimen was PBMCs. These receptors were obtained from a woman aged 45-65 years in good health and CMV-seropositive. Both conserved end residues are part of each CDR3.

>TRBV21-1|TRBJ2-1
CASSPALGGVLNEQFF
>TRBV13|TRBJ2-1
CASSGWTSGSSYNEQFF
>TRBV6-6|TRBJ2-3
CASSYETSRYTQYF
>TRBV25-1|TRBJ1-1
CASMPGTAHHTIYTEAFF
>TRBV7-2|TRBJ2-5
CASSSSGGGETQYF
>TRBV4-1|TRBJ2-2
CASSQRDTGELFF
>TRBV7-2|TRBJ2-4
CASSPFLAEGAKNIQYF
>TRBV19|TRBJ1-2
CASSSPDRAAYGYTF
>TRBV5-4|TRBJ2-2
CASSSIGGQAGTGELFF
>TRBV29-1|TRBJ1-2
CSVEGTANYGYTF
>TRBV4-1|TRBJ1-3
CASSLSAGGNTIYF
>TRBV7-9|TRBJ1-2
CSSRPGTGGHGYTF
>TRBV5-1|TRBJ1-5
CASSLTPSNQPQHF
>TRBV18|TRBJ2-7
CASSATTGVGYEQYF
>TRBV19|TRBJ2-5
CASSITGGGETQYF
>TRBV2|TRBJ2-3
CASRATSGGANTDTQYF
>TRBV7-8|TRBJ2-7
CASSSEGTGVREQYF
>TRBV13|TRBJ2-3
CASSSPGQGLEDTQYF
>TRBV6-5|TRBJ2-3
CASSYAPGQGADTQYF
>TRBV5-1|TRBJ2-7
CASRAAEGFYEQYF
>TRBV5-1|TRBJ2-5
CASSFSGQETQYF
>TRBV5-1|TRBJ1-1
CASSRTGAGAEAFF
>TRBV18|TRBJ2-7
CASSLLRDRGFEQYF
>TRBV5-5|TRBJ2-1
CASSFYSNNEQFF
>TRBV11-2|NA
CASSYQVPSYEQYF
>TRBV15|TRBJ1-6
CATSREYPAPLHF
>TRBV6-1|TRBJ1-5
CASSDAGPRPQHF
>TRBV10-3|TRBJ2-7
CAISGGTGVGSKYEQYF
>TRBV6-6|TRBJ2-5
CASSRTSGETQYF
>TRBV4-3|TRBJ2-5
CASSQAGDQETQYF
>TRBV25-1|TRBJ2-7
CASSDGGVYEQYF
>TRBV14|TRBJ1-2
CASSQFLEGGYTF
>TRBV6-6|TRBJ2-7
CASSYYGQPTYEQYF
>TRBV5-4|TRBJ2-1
CASSQDRGIYNEQFF